This T cell receptor (beta chain) derives from a study of cytomegalovirus exposure and HLA in healthy donors. In the study overall: The Caucasian-associated ancestry cluster held roughly 84% of over 350 genotyped donors.

The PCR used 60 Vbeta and 13 Jbeta primers. The protocol was immunoSEQ multiplex PCR, while the TCRdb copy is restricted to in-frame clones and leaves out a portion. Among 150,000 to 200,000 clones listed, 65% to 80% were seen once. Germline V gives CDR1 LNHDA, CDR2 SQIVND (reference sequence). CDR3 length: 16 residues. J was trimmed by 0 bases and V by 4 bases; bases with no gene match: 7. The chain carries TRBV19 and TRBJ2-7; TRBD1 matches 9 bases. The sample comprised PBMCs. The source of this sequence is a woman younger than 45 in good health and CMV-seronegative. CDR3 DNA: TGTGCCAGTAGTAATTGGGAGACAGGGGGCTCCTACGAGCAGTACTTC. Translated: CASSNWETGGSYEQYF.